The source of this TCR beta chain is a study of T-cell reconstitution after alpha-beta-depleted transplantation in children (dated by TCRdb to about 2016). About the investigation overall: The study quantitatively tracked T-cell immune reconstitution after TCRalphabeta/CD19-depleted allogeneic hematopoietic cell transplantation in children using TCR repertoire profiling. Results and caveats for the whole study, not just this receptor: Over subsequent months, a decline in hyperexpanded clone frequencies was noted, and after one year, T-cell counts and TCRbeta diversity were mostly ascribed to newly produced T cells. The apparently early alphabetaT-cell count recovery about two months after transplant was reportedly dependent on only several hundred rapidly expanded clones derived from non-depleted graft cells. In some patients, high TCRbeta diversity at day 60 was attributed to recipient T cells and intrathymic progenitors that had survived conditioning.

The CDR3, from cysteine to phenylalanine, totals 14 residues. Of the read, only the CDR3 DNA is kept; its 42 bases are in frame from base 1. V is reduced by 5 bases and J by 0 bases, leaving a spacing of 11 bases between them. This clonotype was seen repeatedly, ten times or more. Its antigen has not been determined. Base qualities are missing; no much larger clone stands one base away. The sample's treatment or condition label, decoded: allogeneic hematopoietic cell transplantation with graft depleted of TCRalphabeta T cells and CD19 B cells. Transplant recipients were children who received TCRalphabeta/CD19-depleted allogeneic hematopoietic cell grafts. Library preparation employed PCR. Sequencing relied on an Illumina HiSeq 2500. TCR library preparation used molecular barcoding, with unique molecular identifiers applied to normalize quantification of the TCRbeta repertoire. The raw public data were reprocessed by TCRdb itself: fastp quality trimming at Q25, MiXCR clonotype calling, in-frame beta chains only. CDR3 protein sequences are deduplicated, and each keeps its most common genes and DNA. The sample includes around 80,000 distinct CDR3 sequences, with less than 20% observed a single time. The top ten clonotypes cover less than 60% of the sample.

Here the sequenced sample was PBMCs, mostly from graft donor cells, taken 360 days after TCRalphabeta/CD19-depleted stem cell transplant. The chain is assembled from TRBV12-3 or TRBV12-4 and TRBJ2-7; the D segment could be TRBD2, given 5 matching bases. The source is a male patient between 2 and 15 years old who had a stem cell transplant for acute lymphoblastic leukemia, so the T cells may come from the graft donor. The nucleotide sequence reads TGTGCCAGCAGTCTCGGGGTTTCCTCCTACGAGCAGTACTTC. Its protein is CASSLGVSSYEQYF.